The 20 T cell receptor beta chains below all came from one sample that was sequenced in a study of monozygotic twins with inflammatory bowel disease. Each CDR3 protein gets one entry in TCRdb, which reprocessed the 5' RACE reads and gives no DNA. The sample has 200,000 to 250,000 distinct CDR3 sequences, and its top ten clones hold less than 9%. Sequenced sample: blood. The receptors derive from a human donor with ulcerative colitis or Crohn's disease, or a healthy co-twin of an affected twin (not recorded which).

The gene calls are TRBV10-3 and TRBJ2-2; the TRBD2 assignment by TCRdb is unverifiable without DNA. The CDR3 has 15 residues. CDR1 ENHRY and CDR2 SYGVKD come from the germline V gene. CDR3 sequence: CAISRGLGGTGELFF.

V and J are TRBV7-9 and TRBJ2-1; the TRBD2 assignment by TCRdb is unverifiable without DNA. The CDR3 runs 15 residues. Germline values: CDR1 SEHNR, CDR2 FQNEAQ (reference sequence). CDR3 sequence: CASSLSTSGRGEQFF.

The V gene is TRBV11-3, the J gene TRBJ2-5; TCRdb lists TRBD2, though no DNA is available to test this call. CDR3 size: 15 residues. The germline V gene encodes CDR1 SGHNT and CDR2 YENEEA. This chain's CDR3 is CASSLGLQQQETQYF.

This rearrangement joins TRBV6-5 to TRBJ1-6; as DNA is missing, the TRBD1 call by TCRdb cannot be tested. The CDR3 length is 18 residues. CDR1 and CDR2 from the germline V gene are MNHEY and SVGAGI. The CDR3: CASALGTGGAGRNSPLHF.

The chain is built from TRBV27 and TRBJ1-1. CDR3 length equals 17 residues. In germline, CDR1 is MNHEY, CDR2 SMNVEV (reference sequence). CDR3 sequence: CASSTNQDSREYTEAFF.

The chain has TRBV5-4 and TRBJ2-1; as DNA is missing, the TRBD2 call by TCRdb cannot be tested. The germline gives CDR1 SGHNT, CDR2 YYREEE (reference sequence). CDR3 length: 15 residues. The CDR3 protein is CASSSRGGSYNEQFF.

The CDR3 spells CASEGYTAGITDTQYF. The chain recombines TRBV6-1 with TRBJ2-3; TCRdb returns TRBD2, unconfirmable since there is no DNA. The CDR3 covers 16 residues. Germline V CDR1 and CDR2: MNHNS, SASEGT.

The chain couples TRBV6-1 to TRBJ2-1; no DNA is available, so the TRBD2 call from TCRdb remains unchecked. The CDR3 spans 15 residues. Germline V gene sequence: CDR1 MNHNS, CDR2 SASEGT. CDR3 loop: CASSETSGDRNEQFF.

The chain combines TRBV7-2 with TRBJ2-7; there is no DNA to check the TCRdb D call of TRBD1. From germline, CDR1 is SGHTA and CDR2 FQGNSA. The CDR3 sequence is 16 residues long. CDR3 residues: CASSGDSYAYSYEQYF.

V gene TRBV21-1 combines with J gene TRBJ1-2; there is no DNA to check the TCRdb D call of TRBD1. TRBV21-1 is designated a pseudogene. CDR3 length equals 14 residues. CDR3 protein: CASSNTGGCYGYTF.

The V call is TRBV9, the J call TRBJ2-1. Germline V gene sequence: CDR1 SGDLS, CDR2 YYNGEE. The CDR3 runs 14 residues. This CDR3 reads CASSPESSYNEQFF.

This chain uses TRBV12-3 or TRBV12-4 with TRBJ1-1; the TCRdb D gene call, TRBD1, has no DNA to confirm it. CDR3 length equals 14 residues. This CDR3 is CASGDTIGDTEAFF.

The J gene is TRBJ1-5, the V gene TRBV30. Germline CDR1 reads GTSNPN; CDR2 reads SVGIG (reference sequence). The CDR3 spans 14 residues. CDR3 sequence: CAWSVYGSNQPQHF.

The chain couples TRBV18 to TRBJ2-7; the D gene TCRdb calls, TRBD1, cannot be checked with no DNA. The germline V gene has CDR1 KGHSH and CDR2 LQKENI. The CDR3 extends over 15 amino acids. CDR3 protein: CASSRLTTGSYEQYF.

The V call is TRBV12-3 or TRBV12-4, the J call TRBJ2-3; TCRdb picks TRBD1, but there is no DNA to check that call. There are 15 residues in the CDR3. This chain's CDR3 is CASSFSGGVGDTQYF.

J is TRBJ2-1 and V is TRBV6-1. The CDR3 totals 18 residues. Germline CDR1 MNHNS, CDR2 SASEGT. The CDR3 here is CASSRLPNWVAELNEQFF.

This sequence joins TRBV6-5 and TRBJ1-5; TCRdb outputs TRBD1, but without DNA this stays unchecked. Germline V gives CDR1 MNHEY, CDR2 SVGAGI. The CDR3 totals 16 residues. CDR3 protein: CASSSRTEAGNQPQHF.

V usage is TRBV2 and J usage is TRBJ1-1. CDR3 length equals 12 residues. Germline CDR1 reads SNHLY; CDR2 reads FYNNEI. CDR3 amino acids: CASKPDVPRAFF.

This rearrangement joins TRBV6-5 to TRBJ2-7; TCRdb's assignment of TRBD1 cannot be checked, as there is no DNA. This CDR3 has 15 residues. CDR1 and CDR2 from the germline V gene are MNHEY and SVGAGI. The CDR3 spells CASSYSRTGIYEQYF.

V is TRBV23-1 and J is TRBJ2-1; the D gene TCRdb calls, TRBD2, cannot be checked with no DNA. TRBV23-1 is an ORF, with its function uncertain. The CDR3 extends over 14 amino acids. The CDR3 protein is CASSLPRRANEQFF.